Listed here are 7 T cell receptor beta chains from one sample, sequenced in a study of technical replicates of blood from a few donors (TCRdb year 2017). Libraries were built with the immunoSEQ multiplex PCR assay. The clones in this table, taken by TCRdb from immuneACCESS, are in-frame only. Not every clone is retained; where verified, under half of the shortfall comes from an unresolved V gene, and the cause of the rest is unknown. The sample records 60,000 to 90,000 clones, about 95% of which are singletons. Together, the top ten hold 0.24% of the sample. Sequenced material: T cells isolated from PBMCs. The receptor set was obtained from a human donor in good health.

This clone was observed a few times. The genes are TRBV11-2 and TRBJ1-2; TRBD1 is a possible D gene (5 bases). Trimming stripped 5 bases from V and 0 bases from J, with 13 bases between. CDR3 length: 15 amino acids. CDR1 SGHAT and CDR2 FQNNGV come from the germline V gene. The chain's CDR3 is CASSPWTTPNYGYTF. The CDR3 DNA sequence: TGTGCCAGCAGCCCCTGGACAACTCCTAACTATGGCTACACCTTC.

The V call is TRBV5-5, the J call TRBJ2-7; 13 bases are shared with TRBD2. V dropped 4 bases and J dropped 10; count of bases not matched to a gene: 17. Germline V gene sequence: CDR1 SGHKS, CDR2 YYEKEE (reference sequence). The CDR3 is made up of 17 amino acids. CDR3 nucleotide sequence: TGTGCCAGCAGCCACAAGCAACCGGGACTAGCGGGATCTGAACAGTACTTC. This codes for CASSHKQPGLAGSEQYF.

V is TRBV27 and J is TRBJ1-1, with 7 positions matching TRBD1. Trimming at V came to 5 bases and at J to 0 bases, leaving 15 bases not matched to a gene. In germline, CDR1 is MNHEY, CDR2 SMNVEV (reference sequence). This CDR3 contains 18 residues. The CDR3 DNA is TGTGCCAGCAGTCAGATCTTAGGGGGCGCCGGCATGAACACTGAAGCTTTCTTT. It is translated as CASSQILGGAGMNTEAFF.

The chain employs TRBV5-5 and TRBJ1-2; 8 bases align to TRBD1. CDR1 is SGHKS, CDR2 YYEKEE, per germline (reference sequence). Trimming at V came to 0 bases and at J to 5 bases, leaving 6 bases not matched to a gene. This CDR3 region has 15 residues. CDR3: CASSLGDRSLYGYTF. DNA of the CDR3: TGTGCCAGCAGCTTGGGGGACAGGTCTTTGTATGGCTACACCTTC.

This chain uses TRBV7-9 with TRBJ2-7, with 12 bases aligning to TRBD2. The CDR3 contains 17 residues. V lost 4 bases, J lost 2 bases, and 9 bases stayed unmatched. Germline CDR1 SEHNR, CDR2 FQNEAQ (reference sequence). The CDR3 region has the DNA TGTGCCAGCAGCTCGCAGTACGGACTAGCGGGAACCTACGAGCAGTACTTC. Its protein product is CASSSQYGLAGTYEQYF.

CDR3 bases: TGCGCCAGCAGGGGGACAGTGAACACTGAAGCTTTCTTT. Translation gives CASRGTVNTEAFF. The chain has TRBV10-2 and TRBJ1-1; the match to TRBD1 covers 7 bases. CDR1 and CDR2 from the germline V gene are WSHSY and SAAADI. CDR3 length equals 13 residues. The V segment lost 6 bases and the J segment 0 bases; nucleotides outside the gene matches: 1.

Here the CDR3 reads CASSLGQGRDNEQFF. CDR3 nucleotides: TGTGCCAGCAGCCTGGGACAGGGGAGGGACAATGAGCAGTTCTTC. The chain links TRBV5-8 to TRBJ2-1; TRBD1 agrees at 10 bases. Germline V lookup: CDR1 SGHTS, CDR2 YDEGEE. The CDR3 has 15 amino acids. Trimming removed 4 bases from V and 5 bases from J; junction bases left unmatched: 6.